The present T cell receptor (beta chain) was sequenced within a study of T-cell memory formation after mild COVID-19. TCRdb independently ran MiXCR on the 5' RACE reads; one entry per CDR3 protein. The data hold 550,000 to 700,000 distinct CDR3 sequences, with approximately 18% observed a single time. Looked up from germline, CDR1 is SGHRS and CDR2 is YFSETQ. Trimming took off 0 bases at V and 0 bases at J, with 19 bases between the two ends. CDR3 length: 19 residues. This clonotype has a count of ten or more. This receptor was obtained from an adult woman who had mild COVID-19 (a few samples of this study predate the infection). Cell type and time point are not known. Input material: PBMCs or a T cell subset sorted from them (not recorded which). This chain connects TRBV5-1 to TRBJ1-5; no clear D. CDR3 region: CASSLGPRTGFYSNQPQHF. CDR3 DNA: TGCGCCAGCAGCTTGGGCCCCCGGACGGGGTTTTATAGCAATCAGCCCCAGCATTTT. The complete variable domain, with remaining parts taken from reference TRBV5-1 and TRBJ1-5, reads KAGVTQTPRYLIKTRGQQVTLSCSPISGHRSVSWYQQTPGQGLQFLFEYFSETQRNKGNFPGRFSGRQFSNSRSEMNVSTLELGDSALYLCASSLGPRTGFYSNQPQHFGDGTRLSIL.